Given below is one T cell receptor beta chain in context. These data come from a study of blood T cell repertoires in COVID-19. At the level of the study: COVID-19 samples, acute and convalescent, were from the United States, Italy and Spain. In each case, the material was cDNA or gDNA derived from T cells, B-cell-depleted T cells, or PBMCs.

How the authors handled the data: Amplification from reference gene primers served as the basis for estimated nucleated cell counts. Generated by immunoSEQ multiplex PCR, the TCRdb table keeps only in-frame clones and is missing some. V, J and clone size were drawn from that table, and D and trimming were deduced from the DNA. The table records approximately 180,000 clones, 70% to 90% of them present only once. CDR1 is MNHEY, CDR2 SMNVEV, per germline (reference sequence). Trimming shortened V by 2 bases and J by 7 bases, and 20 bases separated the two germline ends. This CDR3 region has 17 residues. Seattle's cohort entered during active infection and was followed longitudinally.

The sequencing sample was made of peripheral blood. This receptor was taken from a person between 70 and 80 years old with COVID-19, enrolled during active disease. The chain has TRBV27 and TRBJ2-2; TRBD2 is a possible D gene (5 bases). The CDR3 DNA reads TGTGCCAGCAGTTTACTCGGCGGGCTTCGCGGTATCGGGGAGCTGTTTTTT. Translation gives CASSLLGGLRGIGELFF.